The rows below give T cell receptor beta chains drawn from one sample of a study of T cell changes during pregnancy in multiple sclerosis. Profiled with immunoSEQ multiplex PCR; TCRdb holds only in-frame clones, not every one. The sample includes roughly 80,000 clones, 93% of them seen just once. The specimen was peripheral blood, collected in the second trimester of pregnancy. These receptors originate from a female donor with multiple sclerosis, enrolled in a pregnancy study. CDR3s include the opening cysteine and the closing phenylalanine or tryptophan. Each record gives: CDR3 length, V gene, J gene, D gene, clone size, CDR3 DNA, CDR3 protein. D genes are given only for firm matches. Size is omitted from some rows. Given values are once, few, many or a class for expanded clones.

cdr3_length: 17
v_call: TRBV5-1
j_call: TRBJ1-2
d_call: NA
clone_size: NA
cdr3_nt: TGCGCCAGCAGCTTCAACCTTTGGACAGCCGTACTCTATGGCTACACCTTC
cdr3_aa: CASSFNLWTAVLYGYTF

cdr3_length: 14
v_call: TRBV4-2
j_call: TRBJ1-6
d_call: TRBD1
clone_size: NA
cdr3_nt: TGTGCCAGCAGCCGAGACAGGGGGAATTCACCCCTCCACTTT
cdr3_aa: CASSRDRGNSPLHF

cdr3_length: 16
v_call: TRBV9
j_call: TRBJ2-2
d_call: NA
clone_size: NA
cdr3_nt: TGTGCCAGCAGCCCAGGGGGGCAGGATGGCACCGGGGAGCTGTTTTTT
cdr3_aa: CASSPGGQDGTGELFF

cdr3_length: 11
v_call: TRBV30
j_call: TRBJ1-1
d_call: NA
clone_size: few
cdr3_nt: TGTGCCTGGAGTCCGGCCAGGGAAGCTTTCTTT
cdr3_aa: CAWSPAREAFF

cdr3_length: 13
v_call: TRBV6-4
j_call: TRBJ2-3
d_call: TRBD1
clone_size: once
cdr3_nt: TGTGCCACCGGGACAGGGGACACAGATACGCAGTATTTT
cdr3_aa: CATGTGDTDTQYF

cdr3_length: 12
v_call: TRBV29-1
j_call: TRBJ1-5
d_call: NA
clone_size: NA
cdr3_nt: TGCAGCGTTTCAGGGGTCAATCAGCCCCAGCATTTT
cdr3_aa: CSVSGVNQPQHF

cdr3_length: 13
v_call: TRBV9
j_call: TRBJ1-6
d_call: NA
clone_size: NA
cdr3_nt: TGTGCCAGCAGCGGCGGCGGAAATTCACCCCTCCACTTT
cdr3_aa: CASSGGGNSPLHF

cdr3_length: 18
v_call: TRBV5-1
j_call: TRBJ2-3
d_call: TRBD1
clone_size: NA
cdr3_nt: TGCGCCAGCAGCTTGAGCGAGGCCCTAGGGGGCCGCACAGATACGCAGTATTTT
cdr3_aa: CASSLSEALGGRTDTQYF

cdr3_length: 16
v_call: TRBV11-2
j_call: TRBJ2-3
d_call: TRBD2
clone_size: NA
cdr3_nt: TGTGCCAGCAGCTTAGTTGTGTTAGCGGGGGGAAATACGCAGTATTTT
cdr3_aa: CASSLVVLAGGNTQYF

cdr3_length: 19
v_call: TRBV4-1
j_call: TRBJ2-4
d_call: NA
clone_size: NA
cdr3_nt: TGCGCCAGCAGCCAAGATCAGGTTAGGGGCCAGACGTCCAAAAACATTCAGTACTTC
cdr3_aa: CASSQDQVRGQTSKNIQYF

cdr3_length: 19
v_call: TRBV5-1
j_call: TRBJ1-4
d_call: TRBD1
clone_size: NA
cdr3_nt: TGCGCCAGCAGCTTGGGAGGTGCAGGGGGCATTTGGACTAATGAAAAACTGTTTTTT
cdr3_aa: CASSLGGAGGIWTNEKLFF

cdr3_length: 16
v_call: TRBV4-2
j_call: TRBJ2-3
d_call: TRBD2
clone_size: once
cdr3_nt: TGTGCCAGCAGCCAATTACTAGCGGGGGAAGCAGATACGCAGTATTTT
cdr3_aa: CASSQLLAGEADTQYF

cdr3_length: 11
v_call: TRBV20-1
j_call: TRBJ2-7
d_call: NA
clone_size: NA
cdr3_nt: TGCAGTGCTAGAGGAGGGAACGAGCAGTACTTC
cdr3_aa: CSARGGNEQYF

cdr3_length: 15
v_call: TRBV5-6
j_call: TRBJ2-7
d_call: NA
clone_size: few
cdr3_nt: TGTGCCAGCAGCACCCAAACAGGTAGTCTCTACGAGCAGTACTTC
cdr3_aa: CASSTQTGSLYEQYF

cdr3_length: 17
v_call: TRBV19
j_call: TRBJ2-1
d_call: TRBD2
clone_size: NA
cdr3_nt: TGTGCCAGTAGTACCCAGCGGGGGGGCCCCCTTAGTAATGAGCAGTTCTTC
cdr3_aa: CASSTQRGGPLSNEQFF

cdr3_length: 15
v_call: TRBV27
j_call: TRBJ2-3
d_call: TRBD2
clone_size: many
cdr3_nt: TGTGCCAGACCTGGGGGGAGCGGGGGTAAAGATACGCAGTATTTT
cdr3_aa: CARPGGSGGKDTQYF

cdr3_length: 15
v_call: TRBV27
j_call: TRBJ1-1
d_call: NA
clone_size: few
cdr3_nt: TGTGCCAGCAGTCAAAGGGGACAAACGAACACTGAAGCTTTCTTT
cdr3_aa: CASSQRGQTNTEAFF

cdr3_length: 16
v_call: TRBV6-5
j_call: TRBJ1-6
d_call: NA
clone_size: NA
cdr3_nt: TGTGCCAGCAGTTACTATATTCAGGGGCCGGATTCACCCCTCCACTTT
cdr3_aa: CASSYYIQGPDSPLHF